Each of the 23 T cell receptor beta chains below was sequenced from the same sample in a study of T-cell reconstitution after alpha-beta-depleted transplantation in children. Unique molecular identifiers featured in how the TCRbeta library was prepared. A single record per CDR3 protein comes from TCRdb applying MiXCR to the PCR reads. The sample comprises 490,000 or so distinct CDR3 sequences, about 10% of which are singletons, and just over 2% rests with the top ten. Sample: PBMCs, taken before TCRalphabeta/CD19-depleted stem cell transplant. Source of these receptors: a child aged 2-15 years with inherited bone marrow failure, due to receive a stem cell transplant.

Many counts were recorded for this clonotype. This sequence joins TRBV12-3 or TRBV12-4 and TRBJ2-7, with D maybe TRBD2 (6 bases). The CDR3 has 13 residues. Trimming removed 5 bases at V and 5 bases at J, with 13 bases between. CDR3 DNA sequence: TGTGCCAGCAGTCCGACGGGCGGGAACGAGCAGTACTTC. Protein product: CASSPTGGNEQYF.

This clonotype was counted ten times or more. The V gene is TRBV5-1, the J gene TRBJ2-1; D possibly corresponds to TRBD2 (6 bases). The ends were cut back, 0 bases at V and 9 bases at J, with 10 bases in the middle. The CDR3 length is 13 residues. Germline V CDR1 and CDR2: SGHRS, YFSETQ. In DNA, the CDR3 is TGCGCCAGCAGCTTGGCCGGGAGTCGTGAGCAGTTCTTC. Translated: CASSLAGSREQFF.

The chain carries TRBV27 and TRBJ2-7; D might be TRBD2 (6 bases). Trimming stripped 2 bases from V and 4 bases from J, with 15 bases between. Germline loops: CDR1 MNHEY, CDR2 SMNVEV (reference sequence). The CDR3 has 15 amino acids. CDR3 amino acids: CASSLDGGGGYEQYF. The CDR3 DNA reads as TGTGCCAGCAGTTTAGATGGGGGAGGCGGTTACGAGCAGTACTTC.

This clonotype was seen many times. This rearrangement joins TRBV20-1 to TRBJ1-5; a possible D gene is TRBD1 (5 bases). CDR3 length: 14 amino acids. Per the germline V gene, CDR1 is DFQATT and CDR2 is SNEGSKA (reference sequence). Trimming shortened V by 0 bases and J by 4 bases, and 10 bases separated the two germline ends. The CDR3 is CSAREGEENQPQHF. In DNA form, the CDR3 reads TGCAGTGCTAGAGAAGGGGAGGAGAATCAGCCCCAGCATTTT.

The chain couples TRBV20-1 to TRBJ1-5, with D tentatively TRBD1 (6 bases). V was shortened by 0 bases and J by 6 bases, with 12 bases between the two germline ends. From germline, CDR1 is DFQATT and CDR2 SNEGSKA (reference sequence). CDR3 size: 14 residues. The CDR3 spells CSARDYRVGQPQHF. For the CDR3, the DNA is TGCAGTGCTAGAGATTACAGGGTCGGTCAGCCCCAGCATTTT.

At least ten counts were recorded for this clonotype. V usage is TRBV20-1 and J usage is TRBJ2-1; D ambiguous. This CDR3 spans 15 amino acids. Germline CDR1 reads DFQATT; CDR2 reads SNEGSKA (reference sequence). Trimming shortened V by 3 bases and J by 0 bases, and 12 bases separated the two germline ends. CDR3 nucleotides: TGCAGTGCTAGGATTCCTCAAAGCTCCTACAATGAGCAGTTCTTC. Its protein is CSARIPQSSYNEQFF.

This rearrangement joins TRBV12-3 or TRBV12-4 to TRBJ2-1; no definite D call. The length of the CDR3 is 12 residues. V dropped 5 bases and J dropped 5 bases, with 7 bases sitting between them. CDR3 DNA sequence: TGTGCCAGCAGTCCATTTAACAATGAGCAGTTCTTC. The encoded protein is CASSPFNNEQFF.

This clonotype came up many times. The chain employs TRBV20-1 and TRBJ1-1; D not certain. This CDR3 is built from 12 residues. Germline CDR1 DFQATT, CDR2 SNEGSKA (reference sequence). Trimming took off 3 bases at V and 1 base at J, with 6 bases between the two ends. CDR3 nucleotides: TGCAGTGCTAGTCTCAGGAACACTGAAGCTTTCTTT. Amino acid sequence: CSASLRNTEAFF.

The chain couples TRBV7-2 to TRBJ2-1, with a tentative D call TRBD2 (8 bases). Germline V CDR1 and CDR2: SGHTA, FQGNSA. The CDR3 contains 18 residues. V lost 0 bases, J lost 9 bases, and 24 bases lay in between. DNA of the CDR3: TGTGCCAGCAGCTTAGCCTTTAGGGGACTAGGGGGCTTATGTGAGCAGTTCTTC. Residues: CASSLAFRGLGGLCEQFF.

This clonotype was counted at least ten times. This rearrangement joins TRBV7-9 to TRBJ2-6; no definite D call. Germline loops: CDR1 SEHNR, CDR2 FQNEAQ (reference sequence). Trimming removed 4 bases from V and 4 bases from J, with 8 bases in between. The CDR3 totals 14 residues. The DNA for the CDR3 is TGTGCCAGCAGCTCCTATAGGGGGGCCAACGTCCTGACTTTC. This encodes CASSSYRGANVLTF.

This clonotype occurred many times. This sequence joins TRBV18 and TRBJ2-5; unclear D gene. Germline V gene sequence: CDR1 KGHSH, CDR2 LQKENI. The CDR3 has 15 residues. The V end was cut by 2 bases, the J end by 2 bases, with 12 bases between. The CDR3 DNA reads TGTGCCAGCTCACCAGAAGAATCACTACAAGAGACCCAGTACTTC. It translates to CASSPEESLQETQYF.

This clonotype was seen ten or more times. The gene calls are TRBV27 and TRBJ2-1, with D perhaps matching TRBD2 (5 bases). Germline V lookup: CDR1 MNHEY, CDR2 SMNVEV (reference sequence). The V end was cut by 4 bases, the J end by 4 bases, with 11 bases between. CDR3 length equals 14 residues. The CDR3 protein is CASSWSSEYNEQFF. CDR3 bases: TGTGCCAGCAGTTGGAGTAGCGAGTACAATGAGCAGTTCTTC.

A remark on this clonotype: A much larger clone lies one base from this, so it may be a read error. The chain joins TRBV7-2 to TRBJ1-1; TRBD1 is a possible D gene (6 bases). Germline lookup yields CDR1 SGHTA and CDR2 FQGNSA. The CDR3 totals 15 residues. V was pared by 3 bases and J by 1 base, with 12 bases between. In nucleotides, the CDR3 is TGTGCCAGCAGCTTGTCCCGGGACACGAACACTGAAGCTTTCTTT. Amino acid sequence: CASSLSRDTNTEAFF. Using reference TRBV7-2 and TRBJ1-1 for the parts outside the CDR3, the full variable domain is GAGVSQSPSNKVTEKGKDVELRCDPISGHTALYWYRQSLGQGLEFLIYFQGNSAPDKSGLPSDRFSAERTGGSVSTLTIQRTQQEDSAVYLCASSLSRDTNTEAFFGQGTRLTVV.

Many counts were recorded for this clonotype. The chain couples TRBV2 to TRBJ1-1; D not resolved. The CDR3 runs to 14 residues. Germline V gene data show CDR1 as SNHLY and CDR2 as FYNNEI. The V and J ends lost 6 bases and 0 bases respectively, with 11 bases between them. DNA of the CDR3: TGTGCCAGCAGGCCGGATATCCTGAACACTGAAGCTTTCTTT. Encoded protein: CASRPDILNTEAFF.

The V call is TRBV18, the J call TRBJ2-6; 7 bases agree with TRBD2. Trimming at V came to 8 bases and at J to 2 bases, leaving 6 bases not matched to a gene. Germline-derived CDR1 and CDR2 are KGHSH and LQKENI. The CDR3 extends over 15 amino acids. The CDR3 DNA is TGTGCCAGCCTCCGGGGGAGGGCTGGGGCCAACGTCCTGACTTTC. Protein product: CASLRGRAGANVLTF.

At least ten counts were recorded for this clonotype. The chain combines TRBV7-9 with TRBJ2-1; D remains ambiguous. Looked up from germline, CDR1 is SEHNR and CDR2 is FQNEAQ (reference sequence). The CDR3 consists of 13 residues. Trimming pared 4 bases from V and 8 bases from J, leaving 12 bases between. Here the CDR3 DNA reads TGTGCCAGCAGCTCATCTTTAACTCATGAGCAGTTCTTC. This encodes CASSSSLTHEQFF.

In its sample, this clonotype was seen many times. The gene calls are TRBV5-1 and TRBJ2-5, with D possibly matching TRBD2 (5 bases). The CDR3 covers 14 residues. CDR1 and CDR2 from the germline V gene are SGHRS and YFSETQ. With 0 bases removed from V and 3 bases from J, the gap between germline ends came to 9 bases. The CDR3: CASSLGGRKETQYF. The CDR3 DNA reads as TGCGCCAGCAGCTTGGGAGGGAGAAAAGAGACCCAGTACTTC.

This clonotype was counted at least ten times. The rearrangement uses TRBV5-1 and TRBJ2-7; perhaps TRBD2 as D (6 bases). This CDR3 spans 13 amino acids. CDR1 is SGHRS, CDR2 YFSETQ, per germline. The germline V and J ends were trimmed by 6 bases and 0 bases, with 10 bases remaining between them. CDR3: CASKPSVSYEQYF. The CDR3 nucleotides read TGCGCCAGCAAGCCTAGCGTCTCCTACGAGCAGTACTTC.

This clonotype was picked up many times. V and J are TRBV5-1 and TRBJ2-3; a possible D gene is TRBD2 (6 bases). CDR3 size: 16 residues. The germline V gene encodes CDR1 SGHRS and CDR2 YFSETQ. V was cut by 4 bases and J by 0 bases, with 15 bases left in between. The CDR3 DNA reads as TGCGCCAGCAGCCGGGGCGGGGTTACTAGCACAGATACGCAGTATTTT. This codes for CASSRGGVTSTDTQYF.

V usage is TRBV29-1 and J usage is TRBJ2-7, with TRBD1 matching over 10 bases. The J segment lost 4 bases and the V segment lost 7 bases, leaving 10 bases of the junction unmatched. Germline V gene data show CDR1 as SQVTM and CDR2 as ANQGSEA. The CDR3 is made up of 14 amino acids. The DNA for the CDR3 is TGCAGCGCAGCCACCGGGACAGGGGAATACGAGCAGTACTTC. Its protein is CSAATGTGEYEQYF.

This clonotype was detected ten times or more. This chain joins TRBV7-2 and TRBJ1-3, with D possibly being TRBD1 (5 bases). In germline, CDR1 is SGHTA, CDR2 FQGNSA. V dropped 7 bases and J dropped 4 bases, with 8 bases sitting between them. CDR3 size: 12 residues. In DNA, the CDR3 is TGTGCCAGCACCCCAGGGGGAAACACCATATATTTT. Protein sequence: CASTPGGNTIYF. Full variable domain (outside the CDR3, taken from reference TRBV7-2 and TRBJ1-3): GAGVSQSPSNKVTEKGKDVELRCDPISGHTALYWYRQSLGQGLEFLIYFQGNSAPDKSGLPSDRFSAERTGGSVSTLTIQRTQQEDSAVYLCASTPGGNTIYFGEGSWLTVV.

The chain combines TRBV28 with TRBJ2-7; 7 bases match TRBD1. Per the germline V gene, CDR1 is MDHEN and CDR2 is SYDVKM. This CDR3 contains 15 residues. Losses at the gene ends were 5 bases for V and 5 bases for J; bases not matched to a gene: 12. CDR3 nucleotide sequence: TGTGCCAGCAGTCACCGACAGGGATCTCTCGACGAGCAGTACTTC. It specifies CASSHRQGSLDEQYF.

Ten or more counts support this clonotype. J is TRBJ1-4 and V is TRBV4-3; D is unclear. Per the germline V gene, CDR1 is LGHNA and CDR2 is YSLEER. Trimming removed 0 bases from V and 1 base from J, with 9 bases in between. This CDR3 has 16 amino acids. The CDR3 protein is CASSQDYRLTNEKLFF. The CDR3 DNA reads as TGCGCCAGCAGCCAAGATTACCGTTTAACTAATGAAAAACTGTTTTTT.